The entry below describes one T cell receptor beta chain. The sample belongs to a study of control samples from healthy donors and cancer patients. The CDR3 length is 15 residues. V lost 5 bases, J lost 5 bases, and 16 bases lay in between. CDR1 and CDR2 (germline): LNHDA, SQIVND (reference sequence). Assay: immunoSEQ multiplex PCR; the TCRdb copy retains only in-frame clones and omits some. The table has 90,000 or so clones, about 85% seen once; the top ten hold approximately 20%. This sequence joins TRBV19 and TRBJ1-5; D is uncertain. Sequencing input: blood. The receptor's source is a man younger than 45 in good health. The CDR3 DNA is TGTGCCAGTAGTTATAGTAAGGGCCCGGATCAGCCCCAGCATTTT. Translating gives CASSYSKGPDQPQHF. Drawing the rest from reference TRBV19 and TRBJ1-5, the complete variable domain is DGGITQSPKYLFRKEGQNVTLSCEQNLNHDAMYWYRQDPGQGLRLIYYSQIVNDFQKGDIAEGYSVSREKKESFPLTVTSAQKNPTAFYLCASSYSKGPDQPQHFGDGTRLSIL.